This TCR beta chain was obtained from a study of cytomegalovirus exposure and HLA in healthy donors. Findings and limits, study-wide: Most TCR sequences were seen very rarely across donors, but some public TCRs occurred in many.

Here immunoSEQ multiplex PCR was the method, and the copy in TCRdb shows in-frame clones only, minus some. The sample lists 100,000 to 150,000 clones, about 82% occurring once. The germline V gene encodes CDR1 SEHNR and CDR2 FQNEAQ (reference sequence). With 5 bases removed from V and 8 bases from J, the gap between germline ends came to 12 bases. CDR3 length: 12 residues. Concerning this clone itself: Its antigen is not known.

Sequenced sample: PBMCs. The source of this sequence is a young man in good health and CMV-seronegative. The J gene is TRBJ1-1, the V gene TRBV7-9; D is uncertain. CDR3: CASSPDGKEAFF. DNA for the CDR3: TGTGCCAGCAGCCCCGACGGGAAGGAAGCTTTCTTT. Full variable domain (missing parts from reference TRBV7-9 and TRBJ1-1): DTGVSQNPRHKITKRGQNVTFRCDPISEHNRLYWYRQTLGQGPEFLTYFQNEAQLEKSRLLSDRFSAERPKGSFSTLEIQRTEQGDSAMYLCASSPDGKEAFFGQGTRLTVV.